One and the same sample provided the 13 T cell receptor beta chains below, sequenced in a study of Ad26.COV2.S vaccination and SARS-CoV-2 variants. Treatment in this sample: approximately 18 received Ad26.COV2.S at low or high dose, single or two shots; roughly 5 received placebo; per-sample allocation not given. Repertoires come from day 63 after the first vaccine or placebo injection. Method: immunoSEQ multiplex PCR; TCRdb's copy keeps in-frame clones and lacks some. The table shows roughly 500,000 clones, with roughly 87% occurring only once. The sequencing used peripheral blood, collected in a trial of Ad26.COV2.S vaccine versus placebo. These receptors all come from a person between 18 and 65 years old who received the Ad26.COV2.S COVID-19 vaccine or a placebo.

The V call is TRBV9, the J call TRBJ2-1; D is unresolved. The CDR3 runs 11 residues. Trimming took 4 bases from V and 10 from J, leaving 9 bases between them. CDR1 is SGDLS, CDR2 YYNGEE, per germline. CDR3 in amino acids: CASSQESEQFF. CDR3 bases: TGTGCCAGCAGCCAGGAATCGGAGCAGTTCTTC. The whole variable domain, remainder taken from reference TRBV9 and TRBJ2-1, is DSGVTQTPKHLITATGQRVTLRCSPRSGDLSVYWYQQSLDQGLQFLIQYYNGEERAKGNILERFSAQQFPDLHSELNLSSLELGDSALYFCASSQESEQFFGPGTRLTVL.

The rearrangement uses TRBV7-6 and TRBJ2-7; a weak D match, TRBD2 (6 bases). Trimming cost V 1 base and J 4 bases, with 23 bases left between them. Germline V gives CDR1 SGHVS, CDR2 FNYEAQ. The CDR3 covers 18 residues. The CDR3 here is CASSLGPARGPLGYEQYF. The CDR3 bases are TGTGCCAGCAGCTTAGGGCCGGCGCGGGGACCCCTAGGGTACGAGCAGTACTTC.

The chain combines TRBV19 with TRBJ1-5; D is possibly TRBD1 (6 bases). The CDR3 has 14 amino acids. The germline gives CDR1 LNHDA, CDR2 SQIVND (reference sequence). The V gene lost 3 bases and the J gene lost 9 bases, with 15 bases spanning the gap. CDR3 nucleotide sequence: TGTGCCAGTAGTATCCGGCAGGGCAGGGGGCCCCAGCATTTT. Protein: CASSIRQGRGPQHF. Combining the CDR3 with reference TRBV19 and TRBJ1-5 gives the whole variable domain DGGITQSPKYLFRKEGQNVTLSCEQNLNHDAMYWYRQDPGQGLRLIYYSQIVNDFQKGDIAEGYSVSREKKESFPLTVTSAQKNPTAFYLCASSIRQGRGPQHFGDGTRLSIL.

For this clone: The identical CDR3 is also encoded by other nucleotide sequences in the sample. The chain is built from TRBV4-1 and TRBJ2-7, with 8 nucleotides matching TRBD1. The length of the CDR3 is 14 residues. With V trimmed by 3 bases and J by 3 bases, 4 bases remained unmatched. CDR1 MGHRA and CDR2 YSYEKL come from the germline V gene. Here the CDR3 reads CASSHRTGGYEQYF. The CDR3 bases are TGCGCCAGCAGCCACCGAACAGGGGGCTACGAGCAGTACTTC.

Comment on this clone: The junction and the germline gene differ at one end; a read error may be behind it. The genes are TRBV27 and TRBJ2-1; TRBD2 is a possible D gene (5 bases). Germline CDR1 and CDR2: MNHEY and SMNVEV (reference sequence). This CDR3 comprises 14 residues. The CDR3 DNA reads as TGTGCCACCAGTGGCGGCTCGGGGTCTAATGAGCAGTTCTTC. This translates into CATSGGSGSNEQFF.

A remark on this clone: An end of the junction does not agree with germline; a read error may underlie this. The V call is TRBV6-2 or TRBV6-3, the J call TRBJ2-7, with a possible D match to TRBD1 (8 bases). The CDR3 is 11 amino acids. Germline V gene sequence: CDR1 MNHEY, CDR2 SVGEGT. CDR3 DNA: TGTGCCAGCAGCCACAGGGGGGGCCTGAACTTC. Translating gives CASSHRGGLNF.

The chain couples TRBV28 to TRBJ2-1; a possible D gene is TRBD1 (7 bases). The CDR3 contains 16 residues. V lost 6 bases and J 0 bases, leaving 15 bases between the germline ends. Germline lookup yields CDR1 MDHEN and CDR2 SYDVKM. CDR3 DNA sequence: TGTGCCAGCAGGCCAGGCGGGACAGTCTCCTACAATGAGCAGTTCTTC. The encoded protein is CASRPGGTVSYNEQFF. Full variable domain (rest looked up from reference TRBV28 and TRBJ2-1): DVKVTQSSRYLVKRTGEKVFLECVQDMDHENMFWYRQDPGLGLRLIYFSYDVKMKEKGDIPEGYSVSREKKERFSLILESASTNQTSMYLCASRPGGTVSYNEQFFGPGTRLTVL.

The CDR3, as DNA: TGCAGTGCTAGTGGGGGGACTAGCGGGAGGGCCATTGAGCAGTTCTTC. Protein: CSASGGTSGRAIEQFF. The chain recombines TRBV20-1 with TRBJ2-1, with 16 bases lining up with TRBD2. This CDR3 is 16 amino acids long. Looked up from germline, CDR1 is DFQATT and CDR2 is SNEGSKA (reference sequence). V trimming: 3 bases; J trimming: 9 bases; junction bases outside the gene matches: 8.

J is TRBJ2-1 and V is TRBV7-3; a weak D match, TRBD2 (6 bases). Trimming removed 3 bases at V and 12 bases at J, with 15 bases between. CDR1 is SGHTA and CDR2 is FQGTGA in the germline V gene. The CDR3 spans 13 residues. CDR3 region: CASSLGGTRAQFF. The CDR3 DNA reads as TGTGCCAGCAGCTTGGGCGGGACCCGCGCGCAGTTCTTC. The full variable domain, its missing parts supplied by reference TRBV7-3 and TRBJ2-1, is GAGVSQTPSNKVTEKGKYVELRCDPISGHTALYWYRQSLGQGPEFLIYFQGTGAADDSGLPNDRFFAVRPEGSVSTLKIQRTERGDSAVYLCASSLGGTRAQFFGPGTRLTVL.

In the case of this clone: Other DNA sequences of this sample code for an identical CDR3. The DNA for the CDR3 is TGTGCCAGCAGTTATGACCGGATGAACACTGAAGCTTTCTTT. Its translation is CASSYDRMNTEAFF. V and J are TRBV6-5 and TRBJ1-1; no clear D. This CDR3 has 14 amino acids. Germline CDR1 MNHEY, CDR2 SVGAGI. V lost 3 bases, J lost 0 bases, and 8 bases lay in between.

The chain couples TRBV29-1 to TRBJ2-5, with 11 bases that match TRBD2. The germline gives CDR1 SQVTM, CDR2 ANQGSEA. The CDR3 consists of 16 residues. V gave up 5 bases and J gave up 0 bases; unmatched junction bases: 8. The CDR3 region is CSVTPPSGGNQETQYF. Written as DNA, the CDR3 is TGCAGCGTTACCCCTCCTAGCGGGGGGAACCAAGAGACCCAGTACTTC.

CDR3 residues: CATSPSGTGAGGYTF. The CDR3 bases are TGTGCCACCAGCCCCAGCGGGACAGGGGCGGGTGGCTACACCTTC. The V gene is TRBV24-1, the J gene TRBJ1-2, with TRBD1 matching over 10 bases. After removal of 7 bases from V and 7 bases from J, the junction contained 11 bases not matched to a gene. From germline, CDR1 is KGHDR and CDR2 SFDVKD. The CDR3 has 15 residues.

The V gene is TRBV5-5, the J gene TRBJ1-2, with no clear D. V dropped 1 base and J dropped 7 bases, with 11 bases sitting between them. CDR1 is SGHKS and CDR2 is YYEKEE in the germline V gene (reference sequence). The CDR3 contains 13 residues. The CDR3, as DNA: TGTGCCAGCAGCTTGATCCCCGGCGGTGGCTACACCTTC. Residues: CASSLIPGGGYTF.